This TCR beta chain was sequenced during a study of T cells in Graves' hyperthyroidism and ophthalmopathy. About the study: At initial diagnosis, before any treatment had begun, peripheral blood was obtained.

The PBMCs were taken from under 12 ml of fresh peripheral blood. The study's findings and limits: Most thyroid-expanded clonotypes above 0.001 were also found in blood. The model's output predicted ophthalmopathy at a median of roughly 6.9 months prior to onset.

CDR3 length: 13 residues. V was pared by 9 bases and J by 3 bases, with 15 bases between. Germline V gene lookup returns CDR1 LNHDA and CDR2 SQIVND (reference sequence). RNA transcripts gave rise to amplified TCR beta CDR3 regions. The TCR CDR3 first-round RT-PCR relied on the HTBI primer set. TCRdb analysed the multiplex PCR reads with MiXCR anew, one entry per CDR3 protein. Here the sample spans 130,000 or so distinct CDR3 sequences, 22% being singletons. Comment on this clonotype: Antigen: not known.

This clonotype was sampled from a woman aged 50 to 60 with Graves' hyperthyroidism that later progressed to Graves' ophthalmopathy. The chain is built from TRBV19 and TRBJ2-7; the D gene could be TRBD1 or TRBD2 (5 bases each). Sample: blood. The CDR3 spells CASMGRPGYEQYF. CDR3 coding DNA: TGTGCCAGCATGGGACGTCCTGGCTACGAGCAGTACTTC. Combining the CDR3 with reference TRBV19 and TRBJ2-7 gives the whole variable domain DGGITQSPKYLFRKEGQNVTLSCEQNLNHDAMYWYRQDPGQGLRLIYYSQIVNDFQKGDIAEGYSVSREKKESFPLTVTSAQKNPTAFYLCASMGRPGYEQYFGPGTRLTVT.